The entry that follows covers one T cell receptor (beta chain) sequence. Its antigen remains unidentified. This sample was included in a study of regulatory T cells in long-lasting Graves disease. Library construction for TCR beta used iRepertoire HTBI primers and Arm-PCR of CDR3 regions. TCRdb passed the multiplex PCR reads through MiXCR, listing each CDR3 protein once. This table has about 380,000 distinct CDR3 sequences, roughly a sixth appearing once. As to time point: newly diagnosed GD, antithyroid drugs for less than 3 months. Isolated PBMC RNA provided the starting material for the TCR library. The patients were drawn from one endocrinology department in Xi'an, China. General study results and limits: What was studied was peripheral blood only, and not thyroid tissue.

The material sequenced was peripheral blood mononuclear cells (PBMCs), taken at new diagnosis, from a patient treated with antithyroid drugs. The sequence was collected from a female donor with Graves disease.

Here the CDR3 reads CSVDLGHGDEAFF. The CDR3 bases are TGCAGCGTTGATCTGGGACACGGTGATGAAGCTTTCTTT. The J gene is TRBJ1-1, the V gene TRBV29-1, with D possibly being TRBD1 (6 bases). V shed 3 bases and J shed 7 bases, with 15 bases lying between them. Germline lookup yields CDR1 SQVTM and CDR2 ANQGSEA. The CDR3 is 13 amino acids. The full variable domain, with the rest looked up from reference TRBV29-1 and TRBJ1-1, is SAVISQKPSRDICQRGTSLTIQCQVDSQVTMMFWYRQQPGQSLTLIATANQGSEATYESGFVIDKFPISRPNLTFSTLTVSNMSPEDSSIYLCSVDLGHGDEAFFGQGTRLTVV.